This T cell receptor beta chain was identified in a study of PD-1 blockade in classical Hodgkin lymphoma. Broader study findings: Lower baseline TCR diversity marked trial partial responders and progressors. TCR diversity at baseline was reported to be reduced in newly diagnosed patients relative to healthy donors.

CDR1 is SGHVS and CDR2 is FQNEAQ in the germline V gene. V was shortened by 5 bases and J by 4 bases, with 17 bases between the two germline ends. This CDR3 region has 15 residues. Only in-frame clones appear in the TCRdb table, and some are missing; sequencing was by immunoSEQ multiplex PCR. The sample has around 100,000 clones, about nine tenths seen once. In its sample, this clone was seen once. The antigen remains unidentified. Time point specified: cycle 4 day 1 (C4D1), after less than 7 weeks of nivolumab. Brentuximab vedotin exposure varied, and every patient relapsed after autologous stem cell transplantation.

This chain joins TRBV7-8 and TRBJ1-1; tentative D call: TRBD1 (6 bases). The sequence was obtained from a human donor with classical Hodgkin lymphoma. The sequencing here drew on peripheral blood mononuclear cells (PBMCs), taken before the fourth cycle of nivolumab. CDR3 protein: CASSPSGGMGTEAFF. The CDR3 nucleotides are TGTGCCAGCAGCCCTAGCGGGGGCATGGGCACTGAAGCTTTCTTT. Full variable domain (outside the CDR3, taken from reference TRBV7-8 and TRBJ1-1): GAGVSQSPRYKVAKRGQDVALRCDPISGHVSLFWYQQALGQGPEFLTYFQNEAQLDKSGLPSDRFFAERPEGSVSTLKIQRTQQEDSAVYLCASSPSGGMGTEAFFGQGTRLTVV.